This T cell receptor beta chain was found in a study of blood T cells in healthy people across ages. Then a second PCR, running roughly 7 to 11 cycles, was carried out with a sample-barcoded 5' primer and a J-beta primer mix. Each cDNA molecule carried a tag from a template-switch adaptor that contained 12 random nucleotides. TCRdb ran MiXCR on the 5' RACE reads and lists one entry per CDR3 protein. This repertoire shows approximately 800,000 distinct CDR3 sequences, around 25% found once; its top ten account for roughly 3.1%. These same data were also listed under a study on T cells of mothers and their children. Per that study: A few healthy Caucasian mothers served as donors, and their six children did as well.

The sequencing input was blood. This sequence originates from a boy aged 5-17 years in good health.

DNA for the CDR3: TGCGCCAGCACCCCGTCTAATACTGGGGCCAACGTCCTGACTTTC. This gives the protein CASTPSNTGANVLTF. The rearrangement links TRBV5-1 to TRBJ2-6; D uncertain. Germline CDR1 reads SGHRS; CDR2 reads YFSETQ. Trimming pared 6 bases from V and 2 bases from J, leaving 12 bases between. The CDR3 covers 15 residues.